The 10 T cell receptor beta chains reported below all come from one sample, sequenced in a study of blood T cells in healthy people across ages. A second PCR of about 6 to 12 cycles used a sample-barcoded 5' primer and a J-beta primer mix. Via MiXCR, TCRdb re-called the 5' RACE reads, giving one row per CDR3 protein. The repertoire holds fewer than 1,000,000 distinct CDR3 sequences, 35% to 60% seen once, with 18% in the top ten. The specimen was blood. These receptors came from an older man in good health.

The V gene is TRBV12-3 or TRBV12-4, the J gene TRBJ2-7, with 11 bases that match TRBD2. This CDR3 comprises 18 residues. V lost 1 base, J lost 0 bases, and 8 bases stayed unmatched. CDR3 protein: CASSLGLAGGPSSYEQYF. The CDR3 region has the DNA TGTGCCAGCAGTTTAGGGCTAGCGGGAGGTCCGAGCTCCTACGAGCAGTACTTC.

The chain carries TRBV11-2 and TRBJ1-2, with D possibly being TRBD1 (5 bases). The CDR3 spans 15 residues. Germline CDR1 and CDR2: SGHAT and FQNNGV. The V gene lost 0 bases and the J gene lost 2 bases, with 10 bases spanning the gap. The CDR3 coding sequence is TGTGCCAGCAGCTTAGAGAGGGGTGGAAACTATGGCTACACCTTC. It codes for CASSLERGGNYGYTF.

This chain's CDR3 is CASGSDGTGVETQYF. CDR3 DNA sequence: TGCGCCAGCGGATCAGACGGGACAGGGGTGGAGACCCAGTACTTC. This chain uses TRBV5-1 with TRBJ2-7, with 10 bases identical to TRBD1. Near its end, the DNA agrees better with TRBJ2-5, so the J call may be wrong. CDR1 is SGHRS, CDR2 YFSETQ, per germline. The CDR3 totals 15 residues.

This clonotype came up a few times. The chain is built from TRBV18 and TRBJ2-1, with 11 positions matching TRBD2. The CDR3 length is 15 residues. Per the germline V gene, CDR1 is KGHSH and CDR2 is LQKENI. V dropped 5 bases and J dropped 3; count of bases not matched to a gene: 3. The DNA for the CDR3 is TGTGCCAGCTCAGTAGCGGGAGGGTACTACAATGAGCAGTTCTTC. Translated, it gives CASSVAGGYYNEQFF.

J is TRBJ2-3 and V is TRBV7-3; a possible D gene is TRBD2 (6 bases). CDR3 length: 15 residues. Germline CDR1 and CDR2: SGHTA and FQGTGA. The V and J ends lost 4 bases and 1 base respectively, with 12 bases between them. CDR3 nucleotide sequence: TGTGCCAGCAGCTCCCCGACGGGGGGCACAGATACGCAGTATTTT. Translated: CASSSPTGGTDTQYF.

This chain connects TRBV24-1 to TRBJ1-5; D might be TRBD1 (5 bases). This CDR3 contains 12 residues. V was pared by 10 bases and J by 5 bases, with 11 bases between. Germline lookup yields CDR1 KGHDR and CDR2 SFDVKD. The CDR3 nucleotides read TGTGCCACGTCCCAGGGTCATCAGCCCCAGCATTTT. Amino acids: CATSQGHQPQHF.

The chain is built from TRBV5-5 and TRBJ2-1; no definite D call. The CDR3 has 16 residues. The ends were cut back, 1 base at V and 9 bases at J, with 20 bases in the middle. The germline CDR1 and CDR2 sequences are SGHKS and YYEKEE (reference sequence). The CDR3 bases are TGTGCCAGCAGCTTGCGACGGACCGGCAGCGTTGGTGAGCAGTTCTTC. This encodes CASSLRRTGSVGEQFF.

The CDR3 here is CSAKPGQRNTEAFF. In nucleotides, the CDR3 is TGCAGCGCCAAACCAGGACAACGGAACACTGAAGCTTTCTTT. The chain is built from TRBV29-1 and TRBJ1-1, with D possibly matching TRBD1 (5 bases). The V and J ends lost 7 bases and 1 base respectively, with 16 bases between them. Germline CDR1 SQVTM, CDR2 ANQGSEA. The CDR3 extends over 14 amino acids. The full variable domain, rest sourced from reference TRBV29-1 and TRBJ1-1, is SAVISQKPSRDICQRGTSLTIQCQVDSQVTMMFWYRQQPGQSLTLIATANQGSEATYESGFVIDKFPISRPNLTFSTLTVSNMSPEDSSIYLCSAKPGQRNTEAFFGQGTRLTVV.

The rearrangement joins TRBV29-1 to TRBJ2-1; 9 bases align to TRBD2. The CDR3 sequence is 13 residues long. Germline V gene sequence: CDR1 SQVTM, CDR2 ANQGSEA. Losses at the gene ends were 8 bases for V and 5 bases for J; bases not matched to a gene: 7. The CDR3 loop is CSTRLAEHNEQFF. CDR3 coding DNA: TGCAGCACCAGACTAGCGGAACACAATGAGCAGTTCTTC.

By frequency in the sample, this clonotype is medium-sized. This chain links TRBV24-1 with TRBJ2-3, with TRBD2 identical over 11 bases. The CDR3 consists of 16 residues. Germline V gene data show CDR1 as KGHDR and CDR2 as SFDVKD. Germline trimming cut 3 bases from V and 2 bases from J; bases unmatched to any gene: 3. The CDR3 sequence: CATSDRTSGYTDTQYF. The CDR3 region has the DNA TGTGCCACCAGTGATCGGACTAGCGGGTACACAGATACGCAGTATTTT.